A single sample gave rise to the 10 T cell receptor beta chains below, sequenced in a study of T cell responses to AZD1222 COVID-19 vaccine. Only in-frame clones appear in the TCRdb table, and some are missing; sequencing was by immunoSEQ multiplex PCR. The data show about 210,000 clones, approximately 94% seen once. Sequencing used peripheral blood, obtained 28 days after the second dose of the MenACWY control vaccine. These receptors were obtained from an adult who received the MenACWY meningococcal vaccine as a control.

V usage is TRBV5-6 and J usage is TRBJ1-5; no firm D call. Germline-derived CDR1 and CDR2 are SGHDT and YYEEEE. The ends were cut back, 0 bases at V and 0 bases at J, with 7 bases in the middle. This CDR3 region has 15 residues. CDR3 bases: TGTGCCAGCAGCTTGGGGGCCCCTAGCAATCAGCCCCAGCATTTT. Translated: CASSLGAPSNQPQHF.

This clone occurred once. J is TRBJ2-7 and V is TRBV19, with TRBD1 matching over 9 bases. Trimming cost V 1 base and J 7 bases; bases outside gene matches: 5. The germline V gene has CDR1 LNHDA and CDR2 SQIVND (reference sequence). This CDR3 comprises 14 residues. The CDR3 DNA reads TGTGCCAGTAGTATAGTACAGGGGGCGCGGGAGCAGTACTTC. It is translated as CASSIVQGAREQYF.

V and J are TRBV9 and TRBJ2-1; weak D call: TRBD2 (6 bases). Per germline, CDR1 SGDLS and CDR2 YYNGEE. The CDR3 extends over 13 amino acids. Deletions cut 5 bases from V and 5 bases from J, with 11 bases between. CDR3: CASSAGPHNEQFF. The CDR3 DNA is TGTGCCAGCAGTGCGGGGCCGCACAATGAGCAGTTCTTC.

The chain recombines TRBV7-9 with TRBJ1-4; D is possibly TRBD1 (5 bases). The CDR3 contains 15 residues. CDR1 and CDR2 from the germline V gene are SEHNR and FQNEAQ (reference sequence). V was shortened by 5 bases and J by 6 bases, with 16 bases between the two germline ends. The CDR3 nucleotides are TGTGCCAGCAGCACAAATGCCCAAGGGGATGAAAAACTGTTTTTT. Encoded protein: CASSTNAQGDEKLFF.

The rearrangement joins TRBV15 to TRBJ1-2; no clear D gene. The CDR3 consists of 14 residues. Germline V gene lookup returns CDR1 LNHNV and CDR2 YYDKDF (reference sequence). Trimming shortened V by 0 bases and J by 8 bases, and 13 bases separated the two germline ends. In DNA form, the CDR3 reads TGTGCCACCAGCAGAGATGGACGGCCTAAGGGCTACACCTTC. Amino acid sequence: CATSRDGRPKGYTF. The full variable domain, in which reference TRBV15 and TRBJ1-2 provide the parts outside the CDR3, is DAMVIQNPRYQVTQFGKPVTLSCSQTLNHNVMYWYQQKSSQAPKLLFHYYDKDFNNEADTPDNFQSRRPNTSFCFLDIRSPGLGDTAMYLCATSRDGRPKGYTFGSGTRLTVV.

This chain connects TRBV19 to TRBJ2-2; 10 bases match TRBD2. Germline V gene sequence: CDR1 LNHDA, CDR2 SQIVND (reference sequence). CDR3 length: 18 amino acids. V was pared by 4 bases and J by 2 bases, with 10 bases of the junction left unmatched. The CDR3 protein is CASSTRTSGPRNTGELFF. The CDR3 bases are TGTGCCAGTAGTACACGGACTAGCGGACCCCGAAACACCGGGGAGCTGTTTTTT.

This chain connects TRBV9 to TRBJ2-1; 12 bases align to TRBD2. CDR1 and CDR2 from the germline V gene are SGDLS and YYNGEE. CDR3 length: 16 residues. Losses at the gene ends were 0 bases for V and 8 bases for J; bases not matched to a gene: 6. The CDR3 sequence: CASSVALAGGRDEQFF. Written as DNA, the CDR3 is TGTGCCAGCAGCGTAGCTCTAGCGGGAGGGAGAGATGAGCAGTTCTTC.

This clone was observed a single time. The chain joins TRBV11-2 to TRBJ2-7; 7 bases line up with TRBD1. The CDR3 is made up of 16 amino acids. After removal of 5 bases from V and 3 bases from J, the junction contained 13 bases not matched to a gene. The germline gives CDR1 SGHAT, CDR2 FQNNGV. This chain's CDR3 is CASSPGTTGYSYEQYF. The CDR3 DNA sequence: TGTGCCAGCAGCCCAGGAACGACAGGGTACAGCTACGAGCAGTACTTC.

This chain joins TRBV9 and TRBJ1-2, with D uncertain. Deletions cut 0 bases from V and 0 bases from J, with 15 bases between. This CDR3 region has 17 residues. Germline-derived CDR1 and CDR2 are SGDLS and YYNGEE. This chain's CDR3 is CASSVGARADTNYGYTF. DNA for the CDR3: TGTGCCAGCAGCGTAGGGGCGAGGGCAGATACTAACTATGGCTACACCTTC.

The rearrangement joins TRBV12-3 or TRBV12-4 to TRBJ2-3, with D unresolved. This CDR3 spans 13 amino acids. V was cut by 5 bases and J by 6 bases, with 12 bases left in between. The CDR3 sequence is CASSPRPRDTQYF. The DNA for the CDR3 is TGTGCCAGCAGTCCCCGTCCCCGGGATACGCAGTATTTT.